The subject of this entry is one TCR beta chain. This specimen comes from a study of blood T cell repertoires in COVID-19. Study information: From the United States, Italy and Spain came samples of acute and convalescent COVID-19. Sample material is recorded as cDNA or gDNA derived from T cells, B-cell-depleted T cells, or PBMCs.

V was pared by 2 bases and J by 12 bases, with 6 bases of the junction left unmatched. In germline, CDR1 is DFQATT, CDR2 SNEGSKA (reference sequence). The CDR3 runs 11 residues. Per the study methods: Amplification from reference gene primers served as the basis for estimated nucleated cell counts. This table comes from immunoSEQ multiplex PCR, and its TCRdb copy is limited to in-frame clones, with some not included. The V and J calls and clone size are taken from that table; D and trimming were inferred from the DNA. Of 250,000 to 350,000 clones listed, approximately 89% were seen once; the top ten hold around 13%.

The origin of this receptor is a woman in her sixties or seventies with acute or convalescent COVID-19. V and J are TRBV20-1 and TRBJ2-5; 7 bases are a match to TRBD1. Sequenced input: peripheral blood. The CDR3 DNA follows: TGCAGTGCTAGAAACGACAGGGCGGAGTACTTC. It yields the protein CSARNDRAEYF.